These T cell receptor beta chains were read from a single sample in a study of blood T cell repertoires in COVID-19. TCRdb's table, derived via immunoSEQ multiplex PCR, lists solely in-frame clones and lacks some. The profile shows 150,000 or so clones, around 85% of them singletons. Sequenced sample: peripheral blood. Receptors were obtained from a woman aged 65 to 85 with acute or convalescent COVID-19. The conserved cysteine and the conserved F or W are not part of the CDR3 here. The D gene is left open where the match is weak.

j_call | d_call | v_call | cdr3_aa
TRBJ2-1 | . | TRBV27 | ASSLLKGVQF
TRBJ1-1 | TRBD1 | TRBV29-1 | SGQGRATEAF
TRBJ1-2 | TRBD1 | TRBV19 | ASSRRLQGASGYT
TRBJ2-1 | . | TRBV18 | ASSHPGNEQF
TRBJ1-4 | . | TRBV6-5 | ASSYSRVNEKLF
TRBJ1-1 | . | TRBV7-2 | ASSSQGYTEAF
TRBJ2-3 | TRBD1 | TRBV18 | ASSPGTGRRDTQY
TRBJ1-5 | TRBD1 | TRBV2 | ASVRTGGFNQPQH
TRBJ1-1 | . | TRBV27 | ASSLRRRLFTEAF
TRBJ2-3 | TRBD2 | TRBV4-2 | ASSHESSGGGSDTQY
TRBJ2-7 | . | TRBV11-2 | ASSLKFGGLEQY
TRBJ2-7 | . | TRBV7-2 | ASSVPSGVREQY
TRBJ1-3 | . | TRBV2 | ASRRGDGNTIY
TRBJ1-1 | . | TRBV19 | ASSIGTHLRGAGWTPADKPF
TRBJ1-1 | . | TRBV19 | ASSILTGPSEEAF
TRBJ1-6 | . | TRBV7-2 | ASSLEPLAASPLH
TRBJ2-7 | . | TRBV29-1 | SVLGGQLSSYEQY
TRBJ1-6 | TRBD1 | TRBV5-4 | ASSATGPSSYNSPLH
TRBJ2-7 | TRBD1 | TRBV27 | ASSLRNGQGHEQY
TRBJ1-2 | TRBD1 | TRBV3-1/TRBV3-2 | ASSQRDRGRNYGYT
TRBJ2-3 | TRBD1 | TRBV6-5 | ATLKGASTDTQY
TRBJ2-3 | TRBD1 | TRBV9 | ASSVEGQGTDTQY
TRBJ1-1 | . | TRBV5-1 | ASSPTSYTEAF
TRBJ1-4 | . | TRBV6-2/TRBV6-3 | ASSQAGAGSEKLF
TRBJ2-5 | . | TRBV18 | ASSRTEWETQY
TRBJ2-1 | TRBD2 | TRBV18 | ASSPGGNEQF
TRBJ2-2 | TRBD1 | TRBV7-3 | ASSAVDRGRAGELF
TRBJ1-5 | . | TRBV28 | ASSLTGEKPQH
TRBJ2-1 | . | TRBV15 | ATSSSLRTRGDEQF
TRBJ1-2 | . | TRBV28 | ASSETNDNGYT
TRBJ2-2 | . | TRBV7-7 | ASSLDRKPLGNTGELF
TRBJ2-7 | TRBD1 | TRBV4-1 | ASSQGDRGASSYEQY
TRBJ2-3 | TRBD2 | TRBV11-2 | ASSSRYIGTASGGDTQY
TRBJ2-7 | TRBD2 | TRBV27 | ASSFAGLAGASEQY
TRBJ2-2 | TRBD1 | TRBV24-1 | ATRGQGAVGELF
TRBJ1-2 | . | TRBV3-1/TRBV3-2 | ASSVSLGGNYGYT
TRBJ1-2 | . | TRBV9 | ASSVDTRGVAAYGYT
TRBJ1-5 | . | TRBV12-3/TRBV12-4 | ASSLAGRSQH
TRBJ1-2 | . | TRBV7-9 | ASSPHNSPGSCT
TRBJ1-5 | . | TRBV12-5 | ASGLDRPLQVSYNQPQH
TRBJ1-6 | TRBD1 | TRBV5-1 | ASSSGDRVTPLH
TRBJ1-1 | . | TRBV2 | ATTQVPDTEAF
TRBJ2-3 | TRBD1 | TRBV12-3/TRBV12-4 | ASRGQGTDTQY
TRBJ1-1 | TRBD1 | TRBV6-5 | ASISPGGTEAF
TRBJ1-5 | . | TRBV11-2 | ARPRAGVSQPQH
TRBJ2-2 | . | TRBV5-1 | ASSFFGLDSNTGELF
TRBJ1-2 | . | TRBV30 | AWSQQGYGYT
TRBJ2-2 | TRBD1 | TRBV2 | ASSRGQGGTGELF
TRBJ1-1 | . | TRBV10-3 | AISGGGPNTEAF
TRBJ1-1 | . | TRBV9 | ASSPRGGASSLYTEAF
TRBJ2-1 | TRBD2 | TRBV27 | ASSPRGLAGSNEQF
TRBJ1-2 | TRBD1 | TRBV11-2 | ASSLGDRLHYT
TRBJ2-3 | TRBD2 | TRBV4-1 | ASSQEGTRDTQY
TRBJ2-5 | TRBD1 | TRBV7-3 | ASSPGDKQGETQY
TRBJ2-5 | . | TRBV6-6 | ASSTGQTYQETQY
TRBJ1-5 | . | TRBV2 | ASRGEGPNQPQH
TRBJ2-3 | TRBD2 | TRBV4-3 | ASSLHSDSGADTQY